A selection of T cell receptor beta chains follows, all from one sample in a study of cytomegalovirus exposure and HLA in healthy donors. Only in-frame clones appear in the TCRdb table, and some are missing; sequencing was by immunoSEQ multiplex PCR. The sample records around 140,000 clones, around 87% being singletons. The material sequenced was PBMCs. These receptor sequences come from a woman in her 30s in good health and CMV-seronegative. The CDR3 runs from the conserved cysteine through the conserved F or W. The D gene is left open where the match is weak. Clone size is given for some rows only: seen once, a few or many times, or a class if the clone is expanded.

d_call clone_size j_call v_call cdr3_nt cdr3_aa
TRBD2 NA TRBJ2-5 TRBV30 TGTGCCTGGAGTCCCGGGGGGGCCGCAGAGACCCAGTACTTC CAWSPGGAAETQYF
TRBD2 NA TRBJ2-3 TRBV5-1 TGCGCCAGCAGCTTGGGGACTAGCAACACAGATACGCAGTATTTT CASSLGTSNTDTQYF
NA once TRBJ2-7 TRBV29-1 TGCAGCGTCCTTCCCCGGAGGTCCTACGAGCAGTACTTC CSVLPRRSYEQYF
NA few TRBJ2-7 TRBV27 TGTGCCAGCAGTTCTAGCTACGAGCAGTACTTC CASSSSYEQYF
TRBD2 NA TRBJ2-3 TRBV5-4 TGTGCCAGCATCGCCGCGGGGGGCAGCGGGGGTGATACGCAGTATTTT CASIAAGGSGGDTQYF
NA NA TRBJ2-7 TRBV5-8 TGTGCCAGCAGCTTGGGGCCGGGCGAGCAGTACTTC CASSLGPGEQYF
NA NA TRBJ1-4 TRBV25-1 TGTGCCAGCAGTGAAAATCGCCGGGTTTCCGACAGTAATGAAAAACTGTTTTTT CASSENRRVSDSNEKLFF
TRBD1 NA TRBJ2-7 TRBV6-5 TGTGCCAGCAGTTACGGACAGGGTACCTACGAGCAGTACTTC CASSYGQGTYEQYF
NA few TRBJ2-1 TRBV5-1 TGCGCCAGCAGCATCCAGCCAGGGAATGAGCAGTTCTTC CASSIQPGNEQFF
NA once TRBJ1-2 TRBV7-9 TGTGCCGGCGACAGGTTCTATGGCTACACCTTC CAGDRFYGYTF
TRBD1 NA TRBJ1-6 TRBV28 TGTGCCAGCAGCAACAGGGGGCCTAGGTCACCCCTCCACTTT CASSNRGPRSPLHF
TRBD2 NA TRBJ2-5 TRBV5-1 TGCGCCAGCAGCTTGGGTCTAGCGGGCGGTGAGACCCAGTACTTC CASSLGLAGGETQYF
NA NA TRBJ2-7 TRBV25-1 TGTGCCAGCAGTGAAATTAACAGACCCTACGAGCAGTACTTC CASSEINRPYEQYF
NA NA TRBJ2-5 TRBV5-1 TGCGCCAGCAGCTTGGGGGGGGCGGGGGCCTCGCAAGAGACCCAGTACTTC CASSLGGAGASQETQYF
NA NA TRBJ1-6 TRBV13 TGTGCCAGCAGCCCCCTGGGGGGGATCCGTAATTCACCCCTCCACTTT CASSPLGGIRNSPLHF